This is a list of T cell receptor beta chains from one sample in a study of early T cells in non-severe SARS-CoV-2 infection. TCRdb ran MiXCR on the 5' RACE reads and lists one entry per CDR3 protein. The data hold about 72,000 distinct CDR3 sequences, with around a tenth observed a single time. The sample here was whole blood, taken at baseline. The receptor set was obtained from an adult who was a healthcare worker with PCR-confirmed SARS-CoV-2 infection or an uninfected control (not recorded which). CDR3s include the opening cysteine and the closing phenylalanine or tryptophan. A D gene is named only where the DNA matches it firmly. Clone size is not always given. Where it is, it says once, few, many or a class for expanded clones.

few	-	TRBV20-1	TRBJ2-7	TGCAGTGTAGGTTCTGGTTACGAGCAGTACTTC	CSVGSGYEQYF
-	-	TRBV15	TRBJ2-5	TGTGCCACCAGCAGAGGGGACGCAGACCAAGAGACCCAGTACTTC	CATSRGDADQETQYF
few	-	TRBV6-5	TRBJ2-1	TGTGCCAGCAGTAAAGACCGCCCTTTTCAGCAGTTCTTC	CASSKDRPFQQFF
many	TRBD1	TRBV5-4	TRBJ2-4	TGTGCCAGCAGCTTGACAGGGGGCGCGGACATTCAGTACTTC	CASSLTGGADIQYF
-	-	TRBV4-3	TRBJ1-3	TGCGCCAGCAGCCAAGATCTTAAAAGAAACACCATATATTTT	CASSQDLKRNTIYF
few	-	TRBV6-2/TRBV6-3	TRBJ1-3	TGTGCCAGCTCCCTAGCAGCGGTTGGAAACACCATATATTTT	CASSLAAVGNTIYF
few	TRBD2	TRBV7-3	TRBJ2-2	TGTGCCAGCAGCTTGAGCGGGGGATCGAACACCGGGGAGCTGTTTTTT	CASSLSGGSNTGELFF
-	-	TRBV7-9	TRBJ1-2	TGTGCCAGCAGCACAGACAGCTATGGCTACACCTTC	CASSTDSYGYTF
many	TRBD1	TRBV29-1	TRBJ1-3	TGCAGCGTGGCGGGACAGATCTCTGGAAACACCATATATTTT	CSVAGQISGNTIYF
-	-	TRBV3-1	TRBJ1-1	TGTGCCACCGAGGGATCGAGGCTCCCGAACACTGAAGCTTTCTTT	CATEGSRLPNTEAFF
-	-	TRBV6-5	TRBJ2-1	TGTGCCAGCAGTTACTCGGGGCGGGATGAGCAGTTCTTC	CASSYSGRDEQFF
-	-	TRBV2	TRBJ1-5	TGTGCCAGCAGTGGGGACAGCAATCAGCCCCAGCATTTT	CASSGDSNQPQHF
few	-	TRBV4-3	TRBJ2-2	TGCGCCAGCAGCCAAGATTGGCTGGCGACCGGGGAGCTGTTTTTT	CASSQDWLATGELFF
few	-	TRBV3-1	TRBJ1-5	TGTGCCAGCAGCCAAGGGGGGTCAGGGAGGGATCAGCCCCAGCATTTT	CASSQGGSGRDQPQHF
-	-	TRBV19	TRBJ2-7	TGTGCCAGTAGTATGCCAGGGATTGGGACCTACGAGCAGTACTTC	CASSMPGIGTYEQYF
-	TRBD1	TRBV7-9	TRBJ1-5	TGTGCCAGCAGCCCCGACAGGGGCCTAGGCGATCAGCCCCAGCATTTT	CASSPDRGLGDQPQHF
many	-	TRBV29-1	TRBJ2-2	TGCAGCGTCGCGACAACAGGGTCCGGGGAGCTGTTTTTT	CSVATTGSGELFF
few	-	TRBV7-7	TRBJ2-7	TGTGCCAGCAGCTTAGCGCTGGGCTACGAGCAGTACTTC	CASSLALGYEQYF
many	-	TRBV29-1	TRBJ2-3	TGCAGCGTTCCTTCCCAGGCCAGGACAGATACGCAGTATTTT	CSVPSQARTDTQYF
few	TRBD1	TRBV10-3	TRBJ1-4	TGTGCCATCAGCCGGACAGGGGGCTCTAATGAAAAACTGTTTTTT	CAISRTGGSNEKLFF
many	-	TRBV10-3	TRBJ1-2	TGTGCCACCCTCCCCGGACGGGAAAACTATGGCTACACCTTC	CATLPGRENYGYTF
many	-	TRBV7-9	TRBJ1-5	TGTGCCAGCAGCTTTCCCGAACAGCCCCAGCATTTT	CASSFPEQPQHF
-	-	TRBV9	TRBJ2-2	TGTGCCAGCAGCCGAGTAGACACGAACACCGGGGAGCTGTTTTTT	CASSRVDTNTGELFF
-	-	TRBV5-4	TRBJ2-5	TGTGCCAGCCATTTCCGGGGGCTGGAAGAGACCCAGTACTTC	CASHFRGLEETQYF
many	-	TRBV18	TRBJ2-3	TGTGCCAGCTCAAGGGGCGTTGAGACAGATACGCAGTATTTT	CASSRGVETDTQYF
-	-	TRBV12-3/TRBV12-4	TRBJ1-2	TGTGCCAGCAGTTCCGGGGTAGTTAACTATGGCTACACCTTC	CASSSGVVNYGYTF
few	-	TRBV4-2	TRBJ2-1	TGTGCCAGCAGCCAAGGGACGGGACTCAGCGTCAATGAGCAGTTCTTC	CASSQGTGLSVNEQFF
many	-	TRBV5-1	TRBJ2-3	TGCGCCAGCAGCTTGGGGGGATCCCGGGATACGCAGTATTTT	CASSLGGSRDTQYF
-	-	TRBV5-6	TRBJ1-6	TGTGCCAGCAGCCCGGGCCCTCGCAGGAGCTCCTATAATTCACCCCTCCACTTT	CASSPGPRRSSYNSPLHF
few	-	TRBV11-2	TRBJ2-2	TGTGCCAGCAGCTGGTACACCGGGGAGCTGTTTTTT	CASSWYTGELFF
-	-	TRBV5-4	TRBJ2-2	TGTGCCAGCAGCCGGCTGGGCCTCAACACCGGGGAGCTGTTTTTT	CASSRLGLNTGELFF
many	-	TRBV27	TRBJ1-5	TGTGCCAGCAGTTTTCGAGCAGGGCGGCAGCCCCAGCATTTT	CASSFRAGRQPQHF
-	TRBD1	TRBV6-2/TRBV6-3	TRBJ1-3	TGTGCCAGCAGTAGGACGGGACAGGCGTTCTCTGGAAACACCATATATTTT	CASSRTGQAFSGNTIYF
many	-	TRBV10-1	TRBJ2-7	TGCGCCAGCAGTGAGGGAGTACGTGGAACAGGGTCTCTCTACGAGCAGTACTTC	CASSEGVRGTGSLYEQYF
few	-	TRBV10-3	TRBJ1-4	TGTGCCTCGCGCATGGGCGGGGGGGGCGGAGAAAAACTGTTTTTT	CASRMGGGGGEKLFF
few	-	TRBV5-6	TRBJ1-6	TGTGCCAGCAGCGTCTCTCCCCAGAGGTTCTTTTCACCCCTCCACTTT	CASSVSPQRFFSPLHF
few	TRBD1	TRBV19	TRBJ1-4	TGTGCCAGTAGAAAGGGGACAGGCCCCAATGAAAAACTGTTTTTT	CASRKGTGPNEKLFF
-	-	TRBV7-2	TRBJ1-1	TGTGCCAGCAGCTTGACCCGATTGAACACTGAAGCTTTCTTT	CASSLTRLNTEAFF
many	TRBD1	TRBV6-9	TRBJ1-4	TGTGCCAGCAGTTATTTTGCCAGGGGGACAGGGGGCGTCCGGGACGAAAAACTGTTTTTT	CASSYFARGTGGVRDEKLFF
few	TRBD1	TRBV12-3/TRBV12-4	TRBJ1-3	TGTGCCAGCACCCCAGGGGGTACTGGAAACACCATATATTTT	CASTPGGTGNTIYF